The rows below give T cell receptor beta chains drawn from one sample of a study of cytotoxic CD8 clonotypes in ibrutinib-treated CLL. TCRdb keeps only in-frame clones here, not all; method: immunoSEQ multiplex PCR. The repertoire holds 300,000 to 400,000 clones, roughly 70% seen once, with around 6.5% in the top ten. Here the sequenced sample was PBMCs, taken after 36 months of ibrutinib treatment. These receptors came from a human donor with chronic lymphocytic leukemia. Each CDR3 is given with its conserved first and last residue. Each record gives: J gene, D gene, clone size, V gene, CDR3 protein, CDR3 DNA. A D gene is named only where the DNA matches it firmly. Expanded clones get a size class; other rows say once, few or many, or leave the size out.

J gene: TRBJ1-5; D gene: NA; clone size: once; V gene: TRBV18; CDR3 protein: CASSPSRVYSNQPQHF; CDR3 DNA: TGTGCCAGCTCACCTAGCAGGGTGTATAGCAATCAGCCCCAGCATTTT
J gene: TRBJ2-7; D gene: TRBD1; clone size: few; V gene: TRBV4-1; CDR3 protein: CASSPTGSYEQYF; CDR3 DNA: TGCGCCAGCAGCCCGACAGGGTCGTACGAGCAGTACTTC
J gene: TRBJ2-5; D gene: NA; clone size: NA; V gene: TRBV6-6; CDR3 protein: CASSYSGLGETQYF; CDR3 DNA: TGTGCCAGCAGTTACTCAGGGCTGGGAGAGACCCAGTACTTC
J gene: TRBJ2-2; D gene: NA; clone size: few; V gene: TRBV7-3; CDR3 protein: CASSPLYGELFF; CDR3 DNA: TGTGCCAGCAGCCCGTTATACGGGGAGCTGTTTTTT
J gene: TRBJ2-3; D gene: TRBD2; clone size: few; V gene: TRBV18; CDR3 protein: CASSPNVLAGVDTQYF; CDR3 DNA: TGTGCCAGCTCACCGAATGTCTTGGCGGGAGTAGATACGCAGTATTTT
J gene: TRBJ2-7; D gene: NA; clone size: NA; V gene: TRBV6-5; CDR3 protein: CASSTGGYYEQYF; CDR3 DNA: TGTGCCAGCAGCACCGGGGGATACTACGAGCAGTACTTC
J gene: TRBJ2-3; D gene: NA; clone size: NA; V gene: TRBV9; CDR3 protein: CASSVNSGTQYF; CDR3 DNA: TGTGCCAGCAGCGTAAATTCGGGTACGCAGTATTTT
J gene: TRBJ1-1; D gene: TRBD1; clone size: NA; V gene: TRBV9; CDR3 protein: CASSVVGGQGLNTEAFF; CDR3 DNA: TGTGCCAGCAGCGTAGTGGGAGGACAGGGGTTGAACACTGAAGCTTTCTTT
J gene: TRBJ2-7; D gene: NA; clone size: NA; V gene: TRBV6-5; CDR3 protein: CASSYISGVGLYEQYF; CDR3 DNA: TGTGCCAGCAGTTACATATCCGGGGTGGGGCTGTACGAGCAGTACTTC
J gene: TRBJ2-7; D gene: NA; clone size: NA; V gene: TRBV5-6; CDR3 protein: CASSLVGADYEQYF; CDR3 DNA: TGTGCCAGCAGCTTGGTTGGGGCCGACTACGAGCAGTACTTC
J gene: TRBJ1-2; D gene: NA; clone size: NA; V gene: TRBV29-1; CDR3 protein: CSVEAPGKANYGYTF; CDR3 DNA: TGCAGCGTTGAGGCCCCAGGGAAAGCTAACTATGGCTACACCTTC
J gene: TRBJ1-5; D gene: TRBD1; clone size: NA; V gene: TRBV2; CDR3 protein: CASRTGNQPQHF; CDR3 DNA: TGTGCCAGCAGGACAGGGAATCAGCCCCAGCATTTT
J gene: TRBJ1-2; D gene: NA; clone size: few; V gene: TRBV7-2; CDR3 protein: CASSLDLWSYGYTF; CDR3 DNA: TGTGCCAGCAGCCTCGATTTGTGGAGCTATGGCTACACCTTC
J gene: TRBJ2-2; D gene: NA; clone size: NA; V gene: TRBV28; CDR3 protein: CASSPPVLNTGELFF; CDR3 DNA: TGTGCCAGCAGTCCCCCGGTGTTGAACACCGGGGAGCTGTTTTTT
J gene: TRBJ1-4; D gene: TRBD1; clone size: NA; V gene: TRBV7-6; CDR3 protein: CASSLGQGREKLFF; CDR3 DNA: TGTGCCAGCAGCCTTGGACAGGGTCGTGAAAAACTGTTTTTT
J gene: TRBJ2-7; D gene: NA; clone size: NA; V gene: TRBV5-1; CDR3 protein: CASSLVGAGPSYEQYF; CDR3 DNA: TGCGCCAGCAGCTTGGTTGGTGCAGGGCCGTCTTACGAGCAGTACTTC
J gene: TRBJ2-3; D gene: NA; clone size: NA; V gene: TRBV28; CDR3 protein: CASSEGRTQYF; CDR3 DNA: TGTGCCAGCAGTGAAGGAAGGACGCAGTATTTT
J gene: TRBJ2-3; D gene: NA; clone size: NA; V gene: TRBV6-1; CDR3 protein: CASSEGRGPQYF; CDR3 DNA: TGTGCCAGCAGTGAAGGTCGGGGACCGCAGTATTTT
J gene: TRBJ1-2; D gene: TRBD1; clone size: few; V gene: TRBV29-1; CDR3 protein: CSVTGGHGYTF; CDR3 DNA: TGCAGCGTTACAGGGGGCCATGGCTACACCTTC
J gene: TRBJ2-5; D gene: TRBD2; clone size: NA; V gene: TRBV25-1; CDR3 protein: CASSDFPGGRQETQYF; CDR3 DNA: TGTGCCAGCAGTGACTTTCCGGGGGGGCGCCAAGAGACCCAGTACTTC
J gene: TRBJ2-5; D gene: TRBD1; clone size: NA; V gene: TRBV29-1; CDR3 protein: CSVDVGGFLQETQYF; CDR3 DNA: TGCAGCGTTGATGTAGGGGGCTTCCTCCAAGAGACCCAGTACTTC
J gene: TRBJ2-7; D gene: NA; clone size: NA; V gene: TRBV7-6; CDR3 protein: CASSSAPGSTYEQYF; CDR3 DNA: TGTGCCAGCAGCTCAGCACCGGGCAGTACCTACGAGCAGTACTTC
J gene: TRBJ1-1; D gene: NA; clone size: NA; V gene: TRBV6-1; CDR3 protein: CATSYRLNTEAFF; CDR3 DNA: TGTGCCACCAGTTATCGATTGAACACTGAAGCTTTCTTT
J gene: TRBJ1-2; D gene: NA; clone size: NA; V gene: TRBV5-6; CDR3 protein: CASSLGTLKFYGYTF; CDR3 DNA: TGTGCCAGCAGCTTGGGGACCCTAAAGTTTTATGGCTACACCTTC
J gene: TRBJ2-7; D gene: TRBD1; clone size: NA; V gene: TRBV10-3; CDR3 protein: CAISLQGFEQYF; CDR3 DNA: TGTGCCATCAGCTTACAGGGGTTCGAGCAGTACTTC
J gene: TRBJ2-3; D gene: TRBD2; clone size: few; V gene: TRBV7-6; CDR3 protein: CASSGIAGGRGPQYF; CDR3 DNA: TGTGCCAGCTCCGGCATAGCGGGAGGACGTGGGCCGCAGTATTTT
J gene: TRBJ1-5; D gene: TRBD1; clone size: few; V gene: TRBV19; CDR3 protein: CASSRTGVRQPQHF; CDR3 DNA: TGTGCCAGTAGTCGGACAGGGGTGAGGCAGCCCCAGCATTTT
J gene: TRBJ1-1; D gene: NA; clone size: NA; V gene: TRBV20-1; CDR3 protein: CSALLWTEAFF; CDR3 DNA: TGCAGTGCCCTTCTGTGGACTGAAGCTTTCTTT
J gene: TRBJ2-7; D gene: TRBD1; clone size: few; V gene: TRBV29-1; CDR3 protein: CSVGTGREQYF; CDR3 DNA: TGCAGCGTAGGGACAGGGCGCGAGCAGTACTTC
J gene: TRBJ1-3; D gene: NA; clone size: NA; V gene: TRBV7-2; CDR3 protein: CASSTGTDSGNTIYF; CDR3 DNA: TGTGCCAGCAGCACCGGGACCGACTCTGGAAACACCATATATTTT
J gene: TRBJ2-7; D gene: TRBD1; clone size: few; V gene: TRBV5-1; CDR3 protein: CASSLDRGSEQYF; CDR3 DNA: TGCGCCAGCAGCTTGGACAGGGGATCCGAGCAGTACTTC
J gene: TRBJ1-2; D gene: TRBD1; clone size: NA; V gene: TRBV4-1; CDR3 protein: CASSLEPGQVAYGYTF; CDR3 DNA: TGCGCCAGCAGCCTAGAGCCGGGACAGGTGGCCTATGGCTACACCTTC
J gene: TRBJ1-4; D gene: NA; clone size: NA; V gene: TRBV15; CDR3 protein: CATSKIRLYSAQYEKLFF; CDR3 DNA: TGTGCCACCAGCAAGATTCGACTATACAGCGCACAATATGAAAAACTGTTTTTT
J gene: TRBJ1-2; D gene: NA; clone size: few; V gene: TRBV6-6; CDR3 protein: CASSYSGVYENGYTF; CDR3 DNA: TGTGCCAGCAGTTACTCCGGGGTCTACGAGAATGGCTACACCTTC
J gene: TRBJ1-1; D gene: NA; clone size: NA; V gene: TRBV5-1; CDR3 protein: CASSLYFGNTEAFF; CDR3 DNA: TGCGCCAGCAGCTTGTACTTTGGGAACACTGAAGCTTTCTTT
J gene: TRBJ1-1; D gene: NA; clone size: few; V gene: TRBV5-4; CDR3 protein: CASSFGNTEAFF; CDR3 DNA: TGTGCCAGCAGCTTCGGGAACACTGAAGCTTTCTTT
J gene: TRBJ2-7; D gene: TRBD1; clone size: NA; V gene: TRBV5-6; CDR3 protein: CASSFRGLGEQYF; CDR3 DNA: TGTGCCAGCAGCTTCAGGGGGCTGGGGGAGCAGTACTTC
J gene: TRBJ2-7; D gene: NA; clone size: NA; V gene: TRBV18; CDR3 protein: CASSPALTDYEQYF; CDR3 DNA: TGTGCCAGCTCACCGGCACTGACCGACTACGAGCAGTACTTC
J gene: TRBJ1-1; D gene: NA; clone size: NA; V gene: TRBV29-1; CDR3 protein: CSVEGPWGEAFF; CDR3 DNA: TGCAGCGTTGAGGGACCTTGGGGAGAAGCTTTCTTT
J gene: TRBJ2-1; D gene: TRBD1; clone size: NA; V gene: TRBV11-2; CDR3 protein: CASSLDRDSLDNEQFF; CDR3 DNA: TGTGCCAGCAGCTTAGATCGGGACAGTTTAGACAATGAGCAGTTCTTC
J gene: TRBJ1-2; D gene: NA; clone size: NA; V gene: TRBV6-5; CDR3 protein: CASSYSVTNYGYTF; CDR3 DNA: TGTGCCAGCAGTTACTCAGTCACTAACTATGGCTACACCTTC
J gene: TRBJ1-1; D gene: NA; clone size: NA; V gene: TRBV7-6; CDR3 protein: CASSPQVNTEAFF; CDR3 DNA: TGTGCCAGCAGCCCACAGGTGAACACTGAAGCTTTCTTT
J gene: TRBJ2-3; D gene: NA; clone size: few; V gene: TRBV6-5; CDR3 protein: CASSYVDTDTQYF; CDR3 DNA: TGTGCCAGCAGTTACGTTGATACAGATACGCAGTATTTT
J gene: TRBJ2-7; D gene: NA; clone size: NA; V gene: TRBV11-2; CDR3 protein: CASSLRPPSIHRSYEQYF; CDR3 DNA: TGTGCCAGCAGCTTAAGGCCCCCCTCTATCCACCGCTCCTACGAGCAGTACTTC
J gene: TRBJ2-5; D gene: TRBD2; clone size: NA; V gene: TRBV18; CDR3 protein: CASSSGLDGTQYF; CDR3 DNA: TGTGCCAGCTCTTCGGGACTAGACGGGACCCAGTACTTC
J gene: TRBJ2-4; D gene: TRBD1; clone size: NA; V gene: TRBV7-3; CDR3 protein: CASSLAGQGKNIQYF; CDR3 DNA: TGTGCCAGCAGCTTAGCGGGACAGGGAAAAAACATTCAGTACTTC
J gene: TRBJ1-6; D gene: NA; clone size: NA; V gene: TRBV5-4; CDR3 protein: CASSFMSPYNSPLHF; CDR3 DNA: TGTGCCAGCAGCTTCATGAGCCCCTATAATTCACCCCTCCACTTT
J gene: TRBJ2-2; D gene: NA; clone size: few; V gene: TRBV6-5; CDR3 protein: CASRGQAGELFF; CDR3 DNA: TGTGCCAGCAGGGGCCAGGCCGGGGAGCTGTTTTTT
J gene: TRBJ2-7; D gene: TRBD2; clone size: NA; V gene: TRBV9; CDR3 protein: CASSGTGTSGTVPYEQYF; CDR3 DNA: TGTGCCAGCAGCGGAACCGGGACTAGCGGGACTGTGCCCTACGAGCAGTACTTC
J gene: TRBJ1-4; D gene: NA; clone size: NA; V gene: TRBV4-1; CDR3 protein: CASSQVVRAPLSATNEKLFF; CDR3 DNA: TGCGCCAGCAGCCAAGTTGTCAGGGCCCCACTCAGTGCTACTAATGAAAAACTGTTTTTT
J gene: TRBJ1-2; D gene: TRBD1; clone size: NA; V gene: TRBV5-1; CDR3 protein: CASSFVAGTGDYGYTF; CDR3 DNA: TGCGCCAGCAGCTTCGTGGCAGGGACAGGGGACTATGGCTACACCTTC
J gene: TRBJ1-1; D gene: TRBD1; clone size: NA; V gene: TRBV18; CDR3 protein: CASSPLQGQGNTEAFF; CDR3 DNA: TGTGCCAGCTCACCCCTACAGGGACAGGGAAACACTGAAGCTTTCTTT
J gene: TRBJ1-1; D gene: NA; clone size: NA; V gene: TRBV27; CDR3 protein: CASSFGGYQTEAFF; CDR3 DNA: TGTGCCAGCAGTTTTGGGGGGTACCAAACTGAAGCTTTCTTT
J gene: TRBJ1-2; D gene: NA; clone size: NA; V gene: TRBV7-3; CDR3 protein: CASSSTGPQRGYTF; CDR3 DNA: TGTGCCAGCAGCTCAACCGGGCCCCAGCGGGGCTACACCTTC
J gene: TRBJ2-1; D gene: NA; clone size: NA; V gene: TRBV28; CDR3 protein: CASSLELGGGNEQFF; CDR3 DNA: TGTGCCAGCAGTTTAGAGTTGGGCGGCGGGAATGAGCAGTTCTTC
J gene: TRBJ2-6; D gene: NA; clone size: NA; V gene: TRBV4-1; CDR3 protein: CASSSVPGANVLTF; CDR3 DNA: TGCGCCAGCAGCTCTGTTCCTGGGGCCAACGTCCTGACTTTC
J gene: TRBJ2-1; D gene: NA; clone size: NA; V gene: TRBV5-5; CDR3 protein: CASSRLVPDYNEQFF; CDR3 DNA: TGTGCCAGCAGCCGACTAGTACCCGATTACAATGAGCAGTTCTTC
J gene: TRBJ2-3; D gene: TRBD2; clone size: NA; V gene: TRBV5-1; CDR3 protein: CASSSSGRPDTQYF; CDR3 DNA: TGCGCCAGCAGCTCTAGCGGGAGGCCCGATACGCAGTATTTT
J gene: TRBJ1-2; D gene: TRBD1; clone size: NA; V gene: TRBV5-6; CDR3 protein: CASSLAGSQGAYGYTF; CDR3 DNA: TGTGCCAGCAGCTTGGCGGGGTCACAGGGGGCCTATGGCTACACCTTC
J gene: TRBJ1-1; D gene: NA; clone size: NA; V gene: TRBV29-1; CDR3 protein: CSVEGSYEAFF; CDR3 DNA: TGCAGCGTTGAAGGCAGCTATGAAGCTTTCTTT